These T cell receptor beta chains were read from a single sample in a study of cytomegalovirus exposure and HLA in healthy donors. The protocol was immunoSEQ multiplex PCR, while the TCRdb copy is restricted to in-frame clones and leaves out a portion. The table records some 45,000 clones, roughly 92% of them present only once. The material sequenced was PBMCs. The source of these receptors is a man aged 18 to 29 in good health and CMV-seronegative. Both conserved end residues are part of each CDR3. Fields, in order: J gene, clone size, D gene, V gene, CDR3 DNA, CDR3 protein. D genes are given only for firm matches. Some rows mark clone size as missing; the rest say once, few, many or name a class of expanded clone.

J: TRBJ2-7
size: NA
D: NA
V: TRBV6-5
DNA: TGTGCCAGCAACCCTCTTATCACAGTTTGCTACGAGCAGTACTTC
CDR3: CASNPLITVCYEQYF

J: TRBJ2-7
size: NA
D: NA
V: TRBV7-2
DNA: TGTGCCAGCAGCTTAGCGCTCCAGCGGGTACTCGAGCAGTACTTC
CDR3: CASSLALQRVLEQYF

J: TRBJ1-1
size: NA
D: NA
V: TRBV7-3
DNA: TGTGCCAGCAGCTTAGGGGCAGGGCGAAGGACTGAAGCTTTCTTT
CDR3: CASSLGAGRRTEAFF

J: TRBJ2-5
size: once
D: TRBD2
V: TRBV11-2
DNA: TGTGCCAGCAGCTTAAGGGGACTAGGGGAGGCCGAGACCCAGTACTTC
CDR3: CASSLRGLGEAETQYF

J: TRBJ1-5
size: NA
D: NA
V: TRBV19
DNA: TGTGCCAGTAGTATACGTATGACACCCCAGCATTTT
CDR3: CASSIRMTPQHF

J: TRBJ1-6
size: NA
D: TRBD1
V: TRBV4-3
DNA: TGCGCCAGCAGCCTTAGGGACAGGGGCAATTCACCCCTCCACTTT
CDR3: CASSLRDRGNSPLHF

J: TRBJ1-2
size: once
D: NA
V: TRBV7-9
DNA: TGTGCCAGCAGCTCCTCGACAGGATATCTCTATGGCTACACCTTC
CDR3: CASSSSTGYLYGYTF

J: TRBJ1-2
size: NA
D: TRBD1
V: TRBV2
DNA: TGTGCCAGCAGCCCGGGACAGGACTATGGCTACACCTTC
CDR3: CASSPGQDYGYTF

J: TRBJ2-1
size: NA
D: TRBD1
V: TRBV25-1
DNA: TGTGCCAGCAGGAAAGCGTTGCAGGGGGCTTACAATGAGCAGTTCTTC
CDR3: CASRKALQGAYNEQFF

J: TRBJ2-7
size: NA
D: TRBD1
V: TRBV27
DNA: TGTGCCAGCAGTTCCTCGACAGGGGGCACGGACGAGCAGTACTTC
CDR3: CASSSSTGGTDEQYF

J: TRBJ1-1
size: once
D: TRBD1
V: TRBV29-1
DNA: TGCAGCGCTGGGAAGGGGGCGCGTTCTGAAGCTTTCTTT
CDR3: CSAGKGARSEAFF

J: TRBJ2-5
size: NA
D: TRBD2
V: TRBV2
DNA: TGTGCCAGCAGTGAAACAGGGACTAGCGGGCCCCAAGAGACCCAGTACTTC
CDR3: CASSETGTSGPQETQYF

J: TRBJ2-7
size: NA
D: TRBD2
V: TRBV7-9
DNA: TGTGCCATTTCCCCCCGCGGCGGGGGTAACTACGAGCAGTACTTC
CDR3: CAISPRGGGNYEQYF

J: TRBJ2-3
size: NA
D: NA
V: TRBV6-1
DNA: TGTGCCAGCAGTGAATTCGGGGGGCGGAACACAGAAACGCAGTATTTT
CDR3: CASSEFGGRNTETQYF

J: TRBJ1-1
size: NA
D: TRBD1
V: TRBV5-1
DNA: TGCGCCAGCAGTCGTACAGGGGATACGGCTGAAGCTTTCTTT
CDR3: CASSRTGDTAEAFF

J: TRBJ2-5
size: NA
D: TRBD1
V: TRBV19
DNA: TGTGCCAGTAAACAGGGGGCAGCCCAGTACTTC
CDR3: CASKQGAAQYF

J: TRBJ2-2
size: NA
D: NA
V: TRBV5-1
DNA: TGCGCCAGCAGCTTGGTAGTTACCGGGGAGCTGTTTTTT
CDR3: CASSLVVTGELFF

J: TRBJ2-1
size: medium-sized
D: TRBD1
V: TRBV19
DNA: TGTGCCAGTAGTAATCACAGGGGGAGCTACAATGAGCAGTTCTTC
CDR3: CASSNHRGSYNEQFF

J: TRBJ2-2
size: NA
D: TRBD2
V: TRBV7-2
DNA: TGTGCCAGCAGCTTAGTGCTAGCGGGGGGGCGAGCCGGGGAGCTGTTTTTT
CDR3: CASSLVLAGGRAGELFF

J: TRBJ2-5
size: NA
D: NA
V: TRBV7-2
DNA: TGTGCCAGCAGCTCGTTTGGGGGCGGGGAGACCCAGTACTTC
CDR3: CASSSFGGGETQYF

J: TRBJ2-3
size: NA
D: NA
V: TRBV10-3
DNA: TGTGCCATGGGTTCCCCCAGGGGTCCCCCAGATACGCAGTATTTT
CDR3: CAMGSPRGPPDTQYF

J: TRBJ2-7
size: NA
D: NA
V: TRBV7-2
DNA: TGTGCCAGCAGCTCAGGAAGGATGTACGAGCAGTACTTC
CDR3: CASSSGRMYEQYF

J: TRBJ1-1
size: NA
D: TRBD1
V: TRBV12-5
DNA: TGTGCTAGTGGTTTTGGTACGGGACAGCGGAACACTGAAGCTTTCTTT
CDR3: CASGFGTGQRNTEAFF

J: TRBJ2-7
size: NA
D: NA
V: TRBV7-9
DNA: TGTGCCAGCAGCCGAAGCGGGACAGGCGAGACCGAGCAGTACTTC
CDR3: CASSRSGTGETEQYF

J: TRBJ1-3
size: NA
D: NA
V: TRBV5-6
DNA: TGTGCCAGCAGCTTGAATTCCGGGGCTGGAAACACCATATATTTT
CDR3: CASSLNSGAGNTIYF

J: TRBJ2-1
size: once
D: TRBD2
V: TRBV5-4
DNA: TGTGCCAGCGGGGGGGATGAGCAGTTCTTC
CDR3: CASGGDEQFF

J: TRBJ1-5
size: NA
D: NA
V: TRBV7-2
DNA: TGTGCCAGCAGCTTTGCGGGGGATAGCAATCAGCCCCAGCATTTT
CDR3: CASSFAGDSNQPQHF

J: TRBJ2-5
size: NA
D: TRBD2
V: TRBV2
DNA: TGTGCCAGCAGCCCTAGCGGGGAGGCTGGGGAGACCCAGTACTTC
CDR3: CASSPSGEAGETQYF

J: TRBJ1-6
size: NA
D: TRBD1
V: TRBV5-1
DNA: TGCGCCAGCAGCATAGTCCCGGGACAGGGGGGGAATTCACCCCTCCACTTT
CDR3: CASSIVPGQGGNSPLHF

J: TRBJ1-1
size: NA
D: TRBD1
V: TRBV7-2
DNA: TGTGCCAGCAGCTTGACAGGGGGCAACACTGAAGCTTTCTTT
CDR3: CASSLTGGNTEAFF

J: TRBJ2-3
size: NA
D: TRBD2
V: TRBV5-6
DNA: TGTGCCAGCAGCCGAGTCCCGGGACTACGGACAGATACGCAGTATTTT
CDR3: CASSRVPGLRTDTQYF

J: TRBJ1-5
size: NA
D: NA
V: TRBV10-3
DNA: TGTGCCGCCAGGGAACCGGGCGGCGGTCAGCCCCAGCATTTT
CDR3: CAAREPGGGQPQHF

J: TRBJ2-1
size: NA
D: TRBD2
V: TRBV25-1
DNA: TGTGCCTTACTCCTGACTAGCGGGAGGGCTTCGGGAAATGAGCAGTTCTTC
CDR3: CALLLTSGRASGNEQFF

J: TRBJ2-5
size: NA
D: TRBD2
V: TRBV5-8
DNA: TGTGCCAGCAGCGGGGGACTAGCGGGAGGAGAGACCCAGTACTTC
CDR3: CASSGGLAGGETQYF

J: TRBJ1-2
size: once
D: NA
V: TRBV5-1
DNA: TGCGCCAGCAGCGGAGAGGCGGAGGGCTACACCTTC
CDR3: CASSGEAEGYTF

J: TRBJ2-7
size: NA
D: NA
V: TRBV28
DNA: TGTGCCAGCAGTTCGGGATTGGGTCTCTACGAGCAGTACTTC
CDR3: CASSSGLGLYEQYF

J: TRBJ2-2
size: NA
D: NA
V: TRBV9
DNA: TGTGCCAGCAGCCCGACAGAGGCGAACACCGGGGAGCTGTTTTTT
CDR3: CASSPTEANTGELFF

J: TRBJ1-4
size: NA
D: NA
V: TRBV5-1
DNA: TGCGCCAGCAGAAGGGGCCCAACTAATGAAAAACTGTTTTTT
CDR3: CASRRGPTNEKLFF

J: TRBJ1-1
size: NA
D: TRBD1
V: TRBV6-5
DNA: TGTGCCAGCAGTTACACGACAGGGGACACTGAAGCTTTCTTT
CDR3: CASSYTTGDTEAFF

J: TRBJ2-5
size: NA
D: TRBD2
V: TRBV10-1
DNA: TGCGCCACCTGGGGGGGGTCGCTTCAGACCCAGTACTTC
CDR3: CATWGGSLQTQYF

J: TRBJ1-5
size: NA
D: TRBD1
V: TRBV5-1
DNA: TGCGCCAGCAGCCCCGGGACAGACCTTAAGCCCCAGCATTTT
CDR3: CASSPGTDLKPQHF

J: TRBJ2-1
size: NA
D: NA
V: TRBV4-1
DNA: TGCGCCAGCAGCCAAGACGGACCTCCGGACAGTTACAATGAGCAGTTCTTC
CDR3: CASSQDGPPDSYNEQFF

J: TRBJ1-4
size: NA
D: NA
V: TRBV27
DNA: TGTGCCAGCAGTTTGGGCCAGCACAATAATGAAAAACTGTTTTTT
CDR3: CASSLGQHNNEKLFF

J: TRBJ2-5
size: NA
D: TRBD2
V: TRBV4-3
DNA: TGCGCCAGCAGCCAAGAACAGCGGGGGACGGCGACCCAGTACTTC
CDR3: CASSQEQRGTATQYF

J: TRBJ2-7
size: NA
D: TRBD2
V: TRBV11-1
DNA: TGTGCCAGCAGCCCCTGGACAGCGGGGGCTTCCTACGAGCAGTACTTC
CDR3: CASSPWTAGASYEQYF

J: TRBJ2-5
size: NA
D: TRBD2
V: TRBV28
DNA: TGTGCCAGCCTCGGACTAGCGGGAGCGACCTACCAAGAGACCCAGTACTTC
CDR3: CASLGLAGATYQETQYF

J: TRBJ2-1
size: once
D: TRBD2
V: TRBV29-1
DNA: TGCAGCGTTTTCAGCGGGACCCACAATGAGCAGTTCTTC
CDR3: CSVFSGTHNEQFF

J: TRBJ2-3
size: once
D: NA
V: TRBV28
DNA: TGTGCCAGCAGTTTATGGCCTCTCAGAACTACCACAGATACGCAGTATTTT
CDR3: CASSLWPLRTTTDTQYF

J: TRBJ2-1
size: once
D: NA
V: TRBV7-3
DNA: TGTGCCAGCAGCTTAATGGCGGGCTCAAATGAGCAGTTCTTC
CDR3: CASSLMAGSNEQFF

J: TRBJ2-2
size: NA
D: TRBD1
V: TRBV5-1
DNA: TGCGCCAGCAGCGTCATACAGGGGGCGAGAACCGGGGAGCTGTTTTTT
CDR3: CASSVIQGARTGELFF

J: TRBJ1-2
size: NA
D: NA
V: TRBV6-5
DNA: TGTGCCAGCAGAACGGGAGGAGTCTATGGCTACACCTTC
CDR3: CASRTGGVYGYTF

J: TRBJ1-5
size: NA
D: TRBD1
V: TRBV2
DNA: TGTGCCAGCAGTCGGGACAGTGTGTCCAATCAGCCCCAGCATTTT
CDR3: CASSRDSVSNQPQHF

J: TRBJ2-7
size: NA
D: NA
V: TRBV6-4
DNA: TGTGCCAGCACTTCCGGTCGGGGTGCCACCTACGAGCAGTACTTC
CDR3: CASTSGRGATYEQYF

J: TRBJ2-3
size: NA
D: NA
V: TRBV7-2
DNA: TGTGCCAGCAGCCCCACCGGAGATACGCAGTATTTT
CDR3: CASSPTGDTQYF

J: TRBJ1-2
size: NA
D: NA
V: TRBV9
DNA: TGTGCCAGCAGCGTCGACAACCGCCTGAGCTTTAACTATGGCTACACCTTC
CDR3: CASSVDNRLSFNYGYTF

J: TRBJ2-5
size: NA
D: TRBD2
V: TRBV20-1
DNA: TGCAGTGCCGTAGCGGGAGAGACCCAGTACTTC
CDR3: CSAVAGETQYF

J: TRBJ1-1
size: once
D: NA
V: TRBV2
DNA: TGTGCCAGCAGATCTCAGGGGATAGGACGAGCTTTCTTT
CDR3: CASRSQGIGRAFF

J: TRBJ2-3
size: NA
D: NA
V: TRBV7-2
DNA: TGTGCCAGCAGCTTAGCGGGAGGAGGAGATACGCAGTATTTT
CDR3: CASSLAGGGDTQYF

J: TRBJ2-4
size: NA
D: NA
V: TRBV9
DNA: TGTGCCAGCAGCGCCTTATATGAGGACATTCAGTACTTC
CDR3: CASSALYEDIQYF

J: TRBJ1-2
size: NA
D: TRBD1
V: TRBV29-1
DNA: TGCAGCGTTGAGACCACAGGGGCATATGGCTACACCTTC
CDR3: CSVETTGAYGYTF